These T cell receptor beta chains were read from a single sample in a study of blood T cell repertoires in COVID-19. Only in-frame clones appear in the TCRdb table, and some are missing; sequencing was by immunoSEQ multiplex PCR. The data hold 300,000 to 400,000 clones, with roughly 87% observed a single time. Sequenced input: peripheral blood. The receptors shown here come from a man under 40 with COVID-19, enrolled during active disease. The CDR3 runs from the conserved cysteine through the conserved F or W. D genes are given only for firm matches. Size tells how often a clone was seen (once, few, many) or the class of an expanded clone, and some rows leave it out.

>TRBV7-3|-|TRBJ2-1|-
TGTGCCAGCAGCTTAAGCGTAGGGGGATACAATGAGCAGTTCTTC
CASSLSVGGYNEQFF
>TRBV5-4|-|TRBJ2-7|-
TGTGCCAGCAGCTTGTGGGCAGGGGTGGGGATTCCCTACGAGCAGTACTTC
CASSLWAGVGIPYEQYF
>TRBV19|TRBD1|TRBJ1-1|-
TGTGCCAGTAGTATTCGACAGGGGCCGAGGACTGAAGCTTTCTTT
CASSIRQGPRTEAFF
>TRBV28|-|TRBJ2-3|once
TGTGCCAGCAGATCAGCGGACAGCACAGATACGCAGTATTTT
CASRSADSTDTQYF
>TRBV19|-|TRBJ1-5|-
TGTGCCAGTAGTATAAAAGGGGCGGAGAATCAGCCCCAGCATTTT
CASSIKGAENQPQHF
>TRBV6-6|TRBD1|TRBJ1-4|-
TGTGCCAGCAGACACACAGGGGCAACTAATGAAAAACTGTTTTTT
CASRHTGATNEKLFF
>TRBV28|-|TRBJ1-2|-
TGTGCCAGCAGTTTAGAGGAGAGCTTGTCGATGAGGTCGGCACAGGGCTTTAACTATGGCTACACCTTC
CASSLEESLSMRSAQGFNYGYTF
>TRBV4-1|TRBD1|TRBJ1-1|-
TGCGCCAGCAGCCAAGTAGCCGGGACAGGGGACACTGAAGCTTTCTTT
CASSQVAGTGDTEAFF
>TRBV5-4|-|TRBJ1-2|once
TGTGCCAGCAGCTTGGTCAGGTCCTCAGACTATGGCTACACCTTC
CASSLVRSSDYGYTF
>TRBV2|-|TRBJ2-7|-
TGTGCCAGCAGTCCCCCGGAGTACTTC
CASSPPEYF
>TRBV28|TRBD1|TRBJ1-1|-
TGTGCCAGCAGTCCTAACAGGGGCTGGAGCACTGAAGCTTTCTTT
CASSPNRGWSTEAFF
>TRBV7-2|-|TRBJ2-3|-
TGTGCCAGCAGCTTAGCGGGGGGGCTTGATACGCAGTATTTT
CASSLAGGLDTQYF
>TRBV6-2/TRBV6-3|TRBD1|TRBJ1-4|-
TGTGCCAGCAGTTATGACGGACAGGCCAATGAAAAACTGTTTTTT
CASSYDGQANEKLFF
>TRBV19|-|TRBJ2-7|-
TGTGCCAGTAGGCGGTGGGACGAGCAGTACTTC
CASRRWDEQYF